The rows below give T cell receptor beta chains drawn from one sample of a study of Graves' ophthalmopathy and Graves' hyperthyroidism. MiXCR, run by TCRdb on the multiplex PCR reads, gives a single entry per CDR3 protein. Here the sample spans roughly 300,000 distinct CDR3 sequences, about 17% being singletons. The sequencing sample was made of peripheral blood. The receptors here all came from an adult man with Graves' ophthalmopathy. Each CDR3 is given with its conserved first and last residue. A D gene is named only where the DNA matches it firmly. Size tells how often a clone was seen (once, few, many) or the class of an expanded clone, and some rows leave it out.

j_gene,v_gene,d_gene,abundance,CDR3aa,CDR3nt
TRBJ1-3,TRBV5-1,TRBD1,many,CASSRGTAGNTIYF,TGCGCCAGCAGCCGCGGGACAGCAGGAAACACCATATATTTT
TRBJ2-7,TRBV6-2/TRBV6-3,TRBD1,many,CASSWGQLEQYF,TGTGCCAGCAGTTGGGGACAGCTCGAGCAGTACTTC
TRBJ2-7,TRBV2,-,many,CASRGPGLNEQYF,TGTGCCAGCAGGGGGCCTGGGTTGAACGAGCAGTACTTC
TRBJ1-1,TRBV6-1,TRBD1,-,CASINPRGLNTEAFF,TGTGCCAGCATCAACCCTAGGGGGCTTAACACTGAAGCTTTCTTT
TRBJ1-6,TRBV7-2,TRBD1,many,CASSLDQGANSPLHF,TGTGCCAGCAGCTTGGATCAGGGGGCGAATTCACCCCTCCACTTT
TRBJ1-2,TRBV9,TRBD1,few,CASSVSVVRGPQSINYGYTF,TGTGCCAGCAGCGTGTCTGTGGTCAGGGGGCCTCAATCAATTAACTATGGCTACACCTTC
TRBJ1-2,TRBV11-2,TRBD1,many,CASSTPDRGRRGGYTF,TGTGCCAGCAGCACCCCTGACAGGGGGCGCCGGGGTGGCTACACCTTC
TRBJ1-1,TRBV20-1,-,-,CSARFTPRGHTEAFF,TGCAGTGCTCGCTTCACACCCCGGGGCCACACTGAAGCTTTCTTT
TRBJ2-2,TRBV19,TRBD1,many,CARPPGQGAGELFF,TGTGCCAGACCCCCCGGACAGGGGGCCGGGGAGCTGTTTTTT
TRBJ1-1,TRBV27,-,many,CASRSPGAEAFF,TGTGCCAGCAGGAGCCCAGGGGCTGAAGCTTTCTTT
TRBJ1-6,TRBV10-2,TRBD1,many,CASGDRENSPLHF,TGCGCCAGCGGGGACAGGGAAAATTCACCCCTCCACTTT
TRBJ1-1,TRBV27,-,-,CASSSWRGAGFTEAFF,TGTGCCAGCAGTTCCTGGAGAGGGGCCGGATTCACTGAAGCTTTCTTT
TRBJ2-7,TRBV5-1,-,many,CASSLLPDTSDEQYF,TGCGCCAGCAGCTTGCTTCCCGACACGAGCGACGAGCAGTACTTC